This T cell receptor (beta chain) was sequenced during a study of blood T cell repertoires in COVID-19. As for the study in general: Material from acute and convalescent COVID-19 was sourced from the United States, Italy and Spain. Nucleic acid was either cDNA or gDNA, and it came from T cells, B-cell-depleted T cells, or PBMCs.

Per the authors' pipeline: The assay estimated nucleated cells by amplifying reference gene primers. The data were produced by immunoSEQ multiplex PCR, yet TCRdb's version contains in-frame clones alone and is incomplete. V, J and clone size were drawn from that table, and D and trimming were deduced from the DNA. This table holds about 55,000 clones, almost 90% found once. V lost 7 bases to trimming and J lost 0 bases; unmatched junction nucleotides: 9. Germline V gives CDR1 SQVTM, CDR2 ANQGSEA. The CDR3 extends over 15 amino acids. Sequenced material: peripheral blood. The sequence was collected from a man in his 60s with active COVID-19. The gene calls are TRBV29-1 and TRBJ2-1; 7 positions agree with TRBD2. CDR3 region: CSETPSGPSYNEQFF. Here the CDR3 DNA reads TGCAGCGAAACCCCTAGCGGACCCTCCTACAATGAGCAGTTCTTC.